The text below deals with one T cell receptor (beta chain). The immunoSEQ assay was v3. The assay was immunoSEQ multiplex PCR, and TCRdb's table has in-frame clones only and misses some. This sample has a few thousand clones, with 64% found just once. The entry originates in a study of TIL therapy for anti-PD-1-resistant metastatic lung cancer. The V end lost 2 bases, the J end lost 3 bases, and 15 bases lay between the germline ends. This CDR3 is 16 amino acids long. Germline V gives CDR1 MNHEY, CDR2 SVGAGI. Noted time point: pre-treatment sample, taken before nivolumab and TIL therapy. The tumor samples were excised metastases, mostly pleural nodules or supraclavicular lymph nodes. Patients then received nivolumab; progressors got lymphodepletion, TIL and IL-2.

The input for sequencing was tumor tissue, taken at baseline. The rearrangement joins TRBV6-5 to TRBJ2-3, with TRBD2 as a possible D gene (6 bases). This receptor was identified in a man aged 70-80 years with non-small cell lung cancer. For the CDR3, the DNA is TGTGCCAGCAGTTACGAGGCAGCGGGCCCGACAGATACGCAGTATTTT. Residues: CASSYEAAGPTDTQYF.